Below, one T cell receptor (beta chain) is given with its context. Trimming cost V 7 bases and J 5 bases; bases outside gene matches: 11. This CDR3 is built from 15 residues. Germline-derived CDR1 and CDR2 are MNHNS and SASEGT. These data originate in a study of blood T cell repertoires in COVID-19. The overall study: Samples came from the United States, Italy and Spain, spanning acute and convalescent COVID-19. Nucleic acid was either cDNA or gDNA, and it came from T cells, B-cell-depleted T cells, or PBMCs.

In the original workflow: Nucleated cell number was recorded as an estimate derived from reference gene primer amplification. Method: immunoSEQ multiplex PCR; TCRdb's copy keeps in-frame clones and lacks some. V and J calls and clone size are copied from that table; D and trimming were computed from the DNA. In the table there are 100,000 to 150,000 clones, approximately 85% of which are singletons. This TCR was recovered from a woman of 80 years or more with acute or convalescent COVID-19. The chain employs TRBV6-1 and TRBJ2-5; 9 positions agree with TRBD1. Sample: peripheral blood. The CDR3 protein is CASTEPGQGEETQYF. The DNA for the CDR3 is TGTGCCAGCACCGAACCGGGACAGGGTGAGGAGACCCAGTACTTC.